This passage covers 28 T cell receptor beta chains from one sample sequenced in a study of cytomegalovirus exposure and HLA in healthy donors. The primer mix had 60 Vbeta and 13 Jbeta primers. Sequenced by immunoSEQ multiplex PCR; TCRdb stores in-frame clones only, minus some. Of some 100,000 clones listed, around 75% are singletons. Sequencing was carried out using PBMCs. The receptors derive from a woman aged 18-29 years in good health and CMV-seropositive.

The chain carries TRBV9 and TRBJ1-4; D remains ambiguous. CDR1 and CDR2 (germline): SGDLS, YYNGEE. This CDR3 has 16 residues. Trimming left V 0 bases short and J 0 bases short, with 9 bases between. This CDR3 reads CASSVGTGATNEKLFF. As DNA, the CDR3 is TGTGCCAGCAGCGTAGGTACGGGTGCAACTAATGAAAAACTGTTTTTT.

The chain links TRBV6-1 to TRBJ1-1, with 7 positions matching TRBD1. There are 14 residues in the CDR3. Trimming at V came to 8 bases and at J to 6 bases, leaving 12 bases not matched to a gene. CDR1 is MNHNS and CDR2 is SASEGT in the germline V gene. The CDR3 DNA reads as TGTGCCAGCGGCGAGGGGGCAGGCTGGCCTGAAGCTTTCTTT. As protein: CASGEGAGWPEAFF.

This rearrangement joins TRBV4-2 to TRBJ2-2; 8 nucleotides agree with TRBD1. This CDR3 region has 15 residues. Germline-derived CDR1 and CDR2 are LGHNA and YNFKEQ. Germline trimming cut 6 bases from V and 5 bases from J; bases unmatched to any gene: 8. The DNA for the CDR3 is TGTGCCAGCAGACGGCAGGGGGCTGGGACCGGGGAGCTGTTTTTT. This codes for CASRRQGAGTGELFF.

This clone appeared a single time. This rearrangement joins TRBV28 to TRBJ2-3; 10 bases fit TRBD2. Germline CDR1 and CDR2: MDHEN and SYDVKM. Trimming removed 7 bases from V and 1 base from J; junction bases left unmatched: 14. CDR3 size: 18 residues. CDR3 nucleotides: TGTGCCAGCAACAGTTACGTAGTCCTAGCGGGGGGCACAGATACGCAGTATTTT. This translates into CASNSYVVLAGGTDTQYF.

This chain uses TRBV4-3 with TRBJ2-7; 11 nucleotides match TRBD2. The CDR3 has 15 residues. Germline V gene sequence: CDR1 LGHNA, CDR2 YSLEER. Trimming at V came to 1 base and at J to 4 bases, leaving 3 bases not matched to a gene. The CDR3 DNA is TGCGCCAGCAGCCAAGGACTAGCGGGACTGTACGAGCAGTACTTC. The encoded protein is CASSQGLAGLYEQYF.

The rearrangement links TRBV18 to TRBJ1-1; D perhaps matches TRBD1 (6 bases). The germline V gene encodes CDR1 KGHSH and CDR2 LQKENI. The V end lost 4 bases, the J end lost 2 bases, and 11 bases lay between the germline ends. The CDR3 loop spans 14 amino acids. CDR3 bases: TGTGCCAGCTCACTGGACAGCCTTAACACTGAAGCTTTCTTT. Residues: CASSLDSLNTEAFF.

This chain joins TRBV19 and TRBJ2-7, with 15 bases aligning to TRBD2. The germline V gene encodes CDR1 LNHDA and CDR2 SQIVND (reference sequence). Losses at the gene ends were 4 bases for V and 7 bases for J; bases not matched to a gene: 2. The CDR3 sequence is 14 residues long. CDR3 bases: TGTGCCAGTAGTACCGGACTAGCGGGAGGGGAGCAGTACTTC. It encodes CASSTGLAGGEQYF.

The rearrangement uses TRBV15 and TRBJ1-4; 8 bases agree with TRBD1. The germline gives CDR1 LNHNV, CDR2 YYDKDF (reference sequence). The CDR3 is made up of 15 amino acids. V dropped 5 bases and J dropped 3; count of bases not matched to a gene: 5. The CDR3 here is CATSPGTGANEKLFF. The DNA of the CDR3 is TGTGCCACCAGCCCCGGGACAGGCGCTAATGAAAAACTGTTTTTT.

V gene TRBV7-6 combines with J gene TRBJ2-7; 9 nucleotides align to TRBD1. The CDR3 runs 14 residues. Germline CDR1 SGHVS, CDR2 FNYEAQ. V trimming: 2 bases; J trimming: 5 bases; junction bases outside the gene matches: 4. For the CDR3, the DNA is TGTGCCAGCAGCTTATGGGACAGGGCAGACGAGCAGTACTTC. Its protein product is CASSLWDRADEQYF.

The DNA for the CDR3 is TGTGCCATCAGTGGGGGAGATGAAAAACTGTTTTTT. Residues: CAISGGDEKLFF. V usage is TRBV10-3 and J usage is TRBJ1-4; the D is unclear. The germline V gene encodes CDR1 ENHRY and CDR2 SYGVKD. This CDR3 is 12 amino acids long. Deletions cut 4 bases from V and 6 bases from J, with 6 bases between.

The rearrangement joins TRBV10-1 to TRBJ2-1; the match to TRBD2 covers 9 bases. V shed 6 bases and J 10 bases; nucleotides not matched to a gene: 10. Germline values: CDR1 WNHNN, CDR2 SYGVQD (reference sequence). The CDR3 contains 14 residues. The CDR3 sequence is CASSLAGLSWEQFF. The CDR3 region has the DNA TGCGCCAGCAGCCTAGCGGGACTGAGTTGGGAGCAGTTCTTC.

DNA for the CDR3: TGCGCCAGCAGCCAAGATGGAGGGCGCGAGCAGTACTTC. It translates to CASSQDGGREQYF. This chain links TRBV4-3 with TRBJ2-7, with D tentatively TRBD2 (6 bases). The CDR3 consists of 13 residues. The V gene's germline CDR1 is LGHNA and CDR2 YSLEER. V lost 0 bases and J 6 bases, leaving 9 bases between the germline ends.

This clone was seen a single time. The chain is built from TRBV13 and TRBJ2-2; D gene ambiguous. Germline loops: CDR1 PRHDT, CDR2 FYEKMQ (reference sequence). The length of the CDR3 is 14 residues. V lost 1 base and J lost 4, with 7 bases in between. CDR3 in amino acids: CASSLVAPTGELFF. Here the CDR3 DNA reads TGTGCCAGCAGCTTAGTAGCCCCCACCGGGGAGCTGTTTTTT.

CDR3 in amino acids: CASSTRGYNEQFF. DNA for the CDR3: TGTGCCAGTAGTACCAGGGGCTACAATGAGCAGTTCTTC. The chain joins TRBV19 to TRBJ2-1; tentatively, D is TRBD1 (6 bases). V was shortened by 4 bases and J by 3 bases, with 7 bases between the two germline ends. The CDR3 is 13 amino acids. Germline loops: CDR1 LNHDA, CDR2 SQIVND (reference sequence). Complete variable domain (other parts from reference TRBV19 and TRBJ2-1): DGGITQSPKYLFRKEGQNVTLSCEQNLNHDAMYWYRQDPGQGLRLIYYSQIVNDFQKGDIAEGYSVSREKKESFPLTVTSAQKNPTAFYLCASSTRGYNEQFFGPGTRLTVL.

The V call is TRBV30, the J call TRBJ2-7, with D possibly being TRBD1 (6 bases). Trimming left V 4 bases short and J 3 bases short, with 13 bases between. The CDR3 loop spans 13 amino acids. The germline gives CDR1 GTSNPN, CDR2 SVGIG (reference sequence). The CDR3 DNA is TGTGCCTGGACCGTGGACAGCTTCTACGAGCAGTACTTC. It encodes CAWTVDSFYEQYF.

This chain joins TRBV7-2 and TRBJ2-5, with D tentatively TRBD1 (6 bases). V shed 6 bases and J shed 5 bases, with 19 bases lying between them. CDR1 is SGHTA, CDR2 FQGNSA, per germline. The CDR3 extends over 15 amino acids. The CDR3 sequence is CASSSGNNRAETQYF. The DNA for the CDR3 is TGTGCCAGCAGTTCAGGGAATAACAGGGCTGAGACCCAGTACTTC.

The chain uses TRBV29-1 and TRBJ2-5; D call uncertain. With 7 bases removed from V and 0 bases from J, the gap between germline ends came to 9 bases. The CDR3 totals 12 residues. The germline V gene has CDR1 SQVTM and CDR2 ANQGSEA. The chain's CDR3 is CSGAPNQETQYF. The CDR3 DNA reads TGCAGCGGGGCCCCCAACCAAGAGACCCAGTACTTC.

The V gene is TRBV6-5, the J gene TRBJ2-7, with D hard to call. Germline CDR1 is MNHEY and CDR2 is SVGAGI. This CDR3 is built from 16 residues. V lost 0 bases to trimming and J lost 3 bases, with 15 bases between them. CDR3: CASSYSRPVVGYEQYF. CDR3 nucleotides: TGTGCCAGCAGTTACTCGAGGCCGGTGGTTGGCTACGAGCAGTACTTC.

The chain links TRBV4-1 to TRBJ2-7, with TRBD1 matching 8 bases. The V gene end was trimmed by 3 bases and the J gene end by 3 bases; junction bases not matched to a gene: 7. The length of the CDR3 is 15 residues. Germline V CDR1 and CDR2: MGHRA, YSYEKL. For the CDR3, the DNA is TGCGCCAGCAGCCAGGAGGACAGGGCCAGCTACGAGCAGTACTTC. Its translation is CASSQEDRASYEQYF.

In its sample, this clone was seen once. V is TRBV5-1 and J is TRBJ2-7; D might be TRBD2 (6 bases). The CDR3 covers 16 residues. V was trimmed by 0 bases and J by 2 bases, leaving 15 bases between them. Germline values: CDR1 SGHRS, CDR2 YFSETQ. The chain's CDR3 is CASSLAPSGFPYEQYF. CDR3 bases: TGCGCCAGCAGCTTGGCTCCCAGCGGGTTCCCCTACGAGCAGTACTTC.

The chain couples TRBV6-1 to TRBJ1-2; D is undetermined. This CDR3 has 11 amino acids. Trimming shortened V by 7 bases and J by 8 bases, and 11 bases separated the two germline ends. The germline V gene has CDR1 MNHNS and CDR2 SASEGT. CDR3 in amino acids: CASTPGEGYTF. CDR3 coding DNA: TGTGCCAGCACCCCCGGGGAGGGCTACACCTTC.

In this sample, this clone turned up a few times. The chain is built from TRBV6-5 and TRBJ1-1; D remains ambiguous. V lost 0 bases to trimming and J lost 7 bases, with 9 bases between them. The CDR3 covers 13 residues. Germline V gene data show CDR1 as MNHEY and CDR2 as SVGAGI. The CDR3 DNA reads as TGTGCCAGCAGTTACTCGGCCGGGGTTGAAGCTTTCTTT. Translation gives CASSYSAGVEAFF.

The chain joins TRBV2 to TRBJ1-5; 8 bases align to TRBD1. J was trimmed by 0 bases and V by 7 bases; bases with no gene match: 11. The CDR3 is made up of 17 amino acids. Germline assignment: CDR1 SNHLY and CDR2 FYNNEI. The CDR3 protein is CASTRTGPNYSNQPQHF. CDR3 sequence (DNA): TGTGCCAGCACCCGGACAGGGCCAAACTATAGCAATCAGCCCCAGCATTTT.

The chain couples TRBV10-3 to TRBJ2-1; a possible D gene is TRBD2 (6 bases). Trimming shortened V by 3 bases and J by 4 bases, and 13 bases separated the two germline ends. Germline values: CDR1 ENHRY, CDR2 SYGVKD. The CDR3 has 15 amino acids. The CDR3 sequence is CAISDPGSGYNEQFF. The CDR3 coding sequence is TGTGCCATCAGTGATCCCGGGAGCGGGTACAATGAGCAGTTCTTC.

The chain joins TRBV7-2 to TRBJ2-3; 7 positions match TRBD2. The CDR3 sequence is 15 residues long. With V trimmed by 4 bases and J by 2 bases, 6 bases remained unmatched. The V gene's germline CDR1 is SGHTA and CDR2 FQGNSA. Written as DNA, the CDR3 is TGTGCCAGCAGCTCCCGGACTAGACTCACAGATACGCAGTATTTT. It translates to CASSSRTRLTDTQYF.

To note about this clone: The junction departs from the called germline gene at one end, perhaps through a read error. The DNA for the CDR3 is TGTTCCAGCAGCTGGGCGAGACAGGGCTCAGATACGCAGTATTTT. As protein: CSSSWARQGSDTQYF. The V and J genes are TRBV7-9 and TRBJ2-3, with 7 bases identical to TRBD1. Germline V CDR1 and CDR2: SEHNR, FQNEAQ (reference sequence). The CDR3 is 15 amino acids. The full variable domain, completed using reference TRBV7-9 and TRBJ2-3, is DTGVSQNPRHKITKRGQNVTFRCDPISEHNRLYWYRQTLGQGPEFLTYFQNEAQLEKSRLLSDRFSAERPKGSFSTLEIQRTEQGDSAMYLCSSSWARQGSDTQYFGPGTRLTVL.

V is TRBV18 and J is TRBJ1-2; D gene uncertain. This CDR3 is 12 amino acids long. With 3 bases removed from V and 3 bases from J, the gap between germline ends came to 5 bases. Germline V lookup: CDR1 KGHSH, CDR2 LQKENI. The CDR3 DNA follows: TGTGCCAGCTCACCGCCAGACTATGGCTACACCTTC. Translated, it gives CASSPPDYGYTF.

The rearrangement joins TRBV6-1 to TRBJ1-1; D call uncertain. Germline V gene data show CDR1 as MNHNS and CDR2 as SASEGT. The CDR3 is 14 amino acids. Trimming took 2 bases from V and 7 from J, leaving 14 bases between them. The CDR3 DNA reads as TGTGCCAGCAGTGAAATAGGCAGGTTGGGTGAAGCTTTCTTT. It specifies CASSEIGRLGEAFF.